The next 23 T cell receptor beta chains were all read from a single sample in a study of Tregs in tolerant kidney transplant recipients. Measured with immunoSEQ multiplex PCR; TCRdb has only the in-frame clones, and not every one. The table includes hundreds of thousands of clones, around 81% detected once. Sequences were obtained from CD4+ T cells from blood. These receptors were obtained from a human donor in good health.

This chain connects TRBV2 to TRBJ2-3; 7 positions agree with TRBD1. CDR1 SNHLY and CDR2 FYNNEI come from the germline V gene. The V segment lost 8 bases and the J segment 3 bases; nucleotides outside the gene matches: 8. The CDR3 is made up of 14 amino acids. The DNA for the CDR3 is TGTGCCAGCGGGAGAGGGGGCGGGACAGATACGCAGTATTTT. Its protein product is CASGRGGGTDTQYF. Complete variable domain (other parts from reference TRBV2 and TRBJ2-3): EPEVTQTPSHQVTQMGQEVILRCVPISNHLYFYWYRQILGQKVEFLVSFYNNEISEKSEIFDDQFSVERPDGSNFTLKIRSTKLEDSAMYFCASGRGGGTDTQYFGPGTRLTVL.

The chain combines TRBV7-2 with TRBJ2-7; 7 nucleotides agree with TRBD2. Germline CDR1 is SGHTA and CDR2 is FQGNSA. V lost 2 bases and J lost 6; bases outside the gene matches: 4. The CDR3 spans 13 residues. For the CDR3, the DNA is TGTGCCAGCAGCTTATCCGGGGGGACCGAGCAGTACTTC. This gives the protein CASSLSGGTEQYF.

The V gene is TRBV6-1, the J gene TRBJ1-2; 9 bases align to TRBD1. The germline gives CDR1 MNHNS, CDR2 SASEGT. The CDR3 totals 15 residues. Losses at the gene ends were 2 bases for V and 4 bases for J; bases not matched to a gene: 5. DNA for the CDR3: TGTGCCAGCAGTGAACACAGGGGGCCCGGCTATGGCTACACCTTC. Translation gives CASSEHRGPGYGYTF.

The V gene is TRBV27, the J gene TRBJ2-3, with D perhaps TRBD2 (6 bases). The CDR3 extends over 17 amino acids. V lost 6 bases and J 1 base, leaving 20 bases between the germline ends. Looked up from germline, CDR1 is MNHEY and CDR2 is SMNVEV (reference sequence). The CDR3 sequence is CASSPLSLAARTDTQYF. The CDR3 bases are TGTGCCAGCAGCCCCCTTTCACTAGCTGCTCGCACAGATACGCAGTATTTT.

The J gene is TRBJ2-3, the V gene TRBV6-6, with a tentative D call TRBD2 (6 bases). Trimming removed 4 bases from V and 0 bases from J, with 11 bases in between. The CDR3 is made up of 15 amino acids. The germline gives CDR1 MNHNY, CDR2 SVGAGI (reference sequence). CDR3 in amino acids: CASSFRGTSTDTQYF. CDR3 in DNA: TGTGCCAGCAGTTTCAGAGGGACTAGCACAGATACGCAGTATTTT.

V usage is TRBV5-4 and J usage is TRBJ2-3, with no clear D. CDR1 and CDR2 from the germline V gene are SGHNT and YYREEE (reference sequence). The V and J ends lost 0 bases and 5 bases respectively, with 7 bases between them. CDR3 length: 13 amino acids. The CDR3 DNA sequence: TGTGCCAGCAGCTTGGCCGTGGAAGATACGCAGTATTTT. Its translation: CASSLAVEDTQYF.

This chain's CDR3 is CASSLPPRGAGGTDTQYF. Here the CDR3 DNA reads TGTGCCAGCAGCTTACCCCCACGGGGGGCAGGGGGCACAGATACGCAGTATTTT. The V gene is TRBV11-2, the J gene TRBJ2-3; a possible D gene is TRBD2 (7 bases). CDR1 and CDR2 (germline): SGHAT, FQNNGV. V lost 2 bases, J lost 1 base, and 19 bases lay in between. The CDR3 covers 18 residues.

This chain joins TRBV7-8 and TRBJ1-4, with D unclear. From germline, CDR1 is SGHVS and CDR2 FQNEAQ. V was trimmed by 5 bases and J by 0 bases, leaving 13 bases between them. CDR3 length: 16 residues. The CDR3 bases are TGTGCCAGCAGCCCAACTAGGCTCTCAACTAATGAAAAACTGTTTTTT. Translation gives CASSPTRLSTNEKLFF.

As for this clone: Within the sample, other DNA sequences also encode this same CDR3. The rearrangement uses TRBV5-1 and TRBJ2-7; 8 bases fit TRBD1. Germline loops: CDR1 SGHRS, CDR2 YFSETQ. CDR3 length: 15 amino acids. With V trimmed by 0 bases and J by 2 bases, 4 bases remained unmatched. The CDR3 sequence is CASSLGQGATYEQYF. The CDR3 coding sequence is TGCGCCAGCAGCTTGGGGCAGGGGGCGACCTACGAGCAGTACTTC.

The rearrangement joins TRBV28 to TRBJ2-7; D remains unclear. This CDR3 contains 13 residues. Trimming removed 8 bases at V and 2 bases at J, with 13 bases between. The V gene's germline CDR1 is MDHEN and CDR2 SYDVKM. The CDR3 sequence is CASCAGPTYEQYF. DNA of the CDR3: TGTGCCAGCTGCGCCGGGCCGACCTACGAGCAGTACTTC. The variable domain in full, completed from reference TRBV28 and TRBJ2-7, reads DVKVTQSSRYLVKRTGEKVFLECVQDMDHENMFWYRQDPGLGLRLIYFSYDVKMKEKGDIPEGYSVSREKKERFSLILESASTNQTSMYLCASCAGPTYEQYFGPGTRLTVT.

CDR3 protein: CASSQVNGGGTEAFF. In DNA, the CDR3 is TGTGCCAGCTCACAAGTTAACGGCGGCGGGACTGAAGCTTTCTTT. This rearrangement joins TRBV18 to TRBJ1-1; D unclear. The germline gives CDR1 KGHSH, CDR2 LQKENI. The CDR3 runs to 15 residues. Deletions cut 4 bases from V and 5 bases from J, with 17 bases between.

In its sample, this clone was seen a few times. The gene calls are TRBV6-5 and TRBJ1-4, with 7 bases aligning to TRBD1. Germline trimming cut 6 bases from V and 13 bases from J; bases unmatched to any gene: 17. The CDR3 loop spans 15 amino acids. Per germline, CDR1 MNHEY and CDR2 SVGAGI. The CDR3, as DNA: TGTGCCAGCAGGCATTCCGACAGGGAGTCTGCAAGACTGTTTTTT. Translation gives CASRHSDRESARLFF.

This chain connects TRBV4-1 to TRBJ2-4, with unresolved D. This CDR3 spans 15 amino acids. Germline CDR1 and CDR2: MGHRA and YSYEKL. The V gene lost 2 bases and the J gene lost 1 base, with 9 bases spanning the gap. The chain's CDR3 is CASSQIGLAKNIQYF. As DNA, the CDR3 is TGCGCCAGCAGCCAAATAGGGTTGGCCAAAAACATTCAGTACTTC.

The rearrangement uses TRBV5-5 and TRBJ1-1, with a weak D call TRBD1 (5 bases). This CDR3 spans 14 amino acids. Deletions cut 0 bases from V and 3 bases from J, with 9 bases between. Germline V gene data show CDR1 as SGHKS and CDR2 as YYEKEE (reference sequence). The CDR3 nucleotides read TGTGCCAGCAGCTTGGTCATGGGGGACACTGAAGCTTTCTTT. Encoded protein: CASSLVMGDTEAFF.

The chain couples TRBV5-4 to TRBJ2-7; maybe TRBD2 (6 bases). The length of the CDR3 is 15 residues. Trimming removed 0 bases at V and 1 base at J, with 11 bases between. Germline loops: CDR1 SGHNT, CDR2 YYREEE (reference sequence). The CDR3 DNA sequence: TGTGCCAGCAGCTTGGATTGGGCGGGATCCTACGAGCAGTACTTC. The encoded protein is CASSLDWAGSYEQYF.

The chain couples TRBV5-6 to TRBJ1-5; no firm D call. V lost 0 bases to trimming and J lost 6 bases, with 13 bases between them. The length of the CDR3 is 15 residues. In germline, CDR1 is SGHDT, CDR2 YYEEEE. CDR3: CASSLGSVRGQPQHF. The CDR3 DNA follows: TGTGCCAGCAGCTTGGGTTCGGTACGCGGTCAGCCCCAGCATTTT.

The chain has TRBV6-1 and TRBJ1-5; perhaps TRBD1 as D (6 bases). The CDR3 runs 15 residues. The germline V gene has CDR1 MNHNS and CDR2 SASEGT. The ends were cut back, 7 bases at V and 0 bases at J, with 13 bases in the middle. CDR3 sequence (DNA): TGTGCCAGCACCTCAAGGGGGGTTAGCAATCAGCCCCAGCATTTT. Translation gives CASTSRGVSNQPQHF.

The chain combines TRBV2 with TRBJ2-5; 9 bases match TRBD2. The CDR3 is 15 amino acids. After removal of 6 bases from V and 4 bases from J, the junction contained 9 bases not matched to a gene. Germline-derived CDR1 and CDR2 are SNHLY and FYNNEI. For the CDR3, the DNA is TGTGCCAGCAGGGCTCCTAGCGGGATCGCAGAGACCCAGTACTTC. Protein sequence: CASRAPSGIAETQYF.

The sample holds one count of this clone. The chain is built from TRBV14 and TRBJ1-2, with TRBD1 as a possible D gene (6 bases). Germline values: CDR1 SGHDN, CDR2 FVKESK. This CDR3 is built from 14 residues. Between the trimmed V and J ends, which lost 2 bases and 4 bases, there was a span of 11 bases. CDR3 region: CASSQMTGFYGYTF. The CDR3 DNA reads TGTGCCAGCAGCCAAATGACAGGCTTCTATGGCTACACCTTC.

The DNA of the CDR3 is TGCGCCAGCAGTCCGGCTCGGGGACAGGTAATCAATGAGCAGTTCTTC. Translating gives CASSPARGQVINEQFF. The rearrangement joins TRBV23-1 to TRBJ2-1, with TRBD1 identical over 8 bases. TRBV23-1 falls under the ORF class, with uncertain function. The V segment lost 4 bases and the J segment 6 bases; nucleotides outside the gene matches: 11. CDR3 length equals 16 residues.

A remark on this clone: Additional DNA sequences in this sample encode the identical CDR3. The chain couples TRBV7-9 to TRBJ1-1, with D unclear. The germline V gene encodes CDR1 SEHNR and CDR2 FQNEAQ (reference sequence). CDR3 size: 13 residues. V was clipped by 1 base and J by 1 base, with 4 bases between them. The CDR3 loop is CASSLGQNTEAFF. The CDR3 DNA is TGTGCCAGCAGCTTAGGCCAGAACACTGAAGCTTTCTTT.

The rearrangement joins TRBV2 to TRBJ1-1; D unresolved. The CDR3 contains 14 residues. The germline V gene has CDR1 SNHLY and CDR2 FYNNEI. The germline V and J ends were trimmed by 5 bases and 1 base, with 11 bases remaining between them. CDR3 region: CASSLRAGNTEAFF. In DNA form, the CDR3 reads TGTGCCAGCAGTCTAAGGGCAGGGAACACTGAAGCTTTCTTT.

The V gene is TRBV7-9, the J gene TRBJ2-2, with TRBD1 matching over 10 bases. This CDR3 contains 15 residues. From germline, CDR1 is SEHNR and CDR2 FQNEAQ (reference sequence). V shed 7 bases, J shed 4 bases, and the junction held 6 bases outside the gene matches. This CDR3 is CASTGDRGRTGELFF. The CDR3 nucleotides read TGTGCCAGCACCGGGGACAGGGGACGCACCGGGGAGCTGTTTTTT.